This TCR beta chain was observed in a study of shared clonotypes between healthy human individuals. CDR1 SGHDT and CDR2 YYEEEE come from the germline V gene. The CDR3 contains 13 residues. Between the trimmed V and J ends, which lost 4 bases and 8 bases, there was a span of 15 bases. Naive CD8 cells lacked CD45RO and underwent positive selection for CCR7, leaving out terminally differentiated effector memory CD45RA+ cells. The repertoire was sequenced with immunoSEQ multiplex PCR; TCRdb's copy has only in-frame clones and lacks some. The table shows about 2.1 million clones, with around 93% occurring only once.

Sample: naive CD8+ T cells from PBMCs. This sequence originates from a man between 18 and 29 years old in good health. Some clones in this sample may be carry-over from other donors' samples. The chain is built from TRBV5-6 and TRBJ1-1; unclear D gene. CDR3 DNA: TGTGCCAGCAGCCGAGCCTCGTACTTGGAAGCTTTCTTT. Translated: CASSRASYLEAFF.